Following are 21 T cell receptor beta chains from one sample sequenced in a study of cytomegalovirus exposure and HLA in healthy donors. In the PCR, 60 Vbeta and 13 Jbeta primers were used. TCRdb's copy holds only in-frame clones and misses some; the assay was immunoSEQ multiplex PCR. The table has 75,000 to 95,000 clones, about four fifths seen once; the top ten hold around 1.9%. Sequenced material: PBMCs. The receptor source for this set is a man between 18 and 29 years old in good health and CMV-seronegative.

This sequence joins TRBV7-2 and TRBJ2-3, with D possibly TRBD2 on 5 matching bases. CDR3 size: 15 residues. CDR1 is SGHTA, CDR2 FQGNSA, per germline. The ends were cut back, 5 bases at V and 4 bases at J, with 16 bases in the middle. The CDR3: CASSGRTGWPDTQYF. The CDR3 nucleotides read TGTGCCAGCAGCGGGCGGACTGGCTGGCCAGATACGCAGTATTTT.

The chain couples TRBV11-2 to TRBJ2-7, with D perhaps matching TRBD2 (5 bases). Trimming took 1 base from V and 3 from J, leaving 10 bases between them. Germline CDR1 reads SGHAT; CDR2 reads FQNNGV. The CDR3 extends over 14 amino acids. CDR3 protein: CASSLVSGFYEQYF. The CDR3, as DNA: TGTGCCAGCAGCTTAGTTTCGGGGTTCTACGAGCAGTACTTC.

The rearrangement links TRBV4-3 to TRBJ2-1; D perhaps matches TRBD2 (6 bases). The germline V and J ends were trimmed by 3 bases and 6 bases, with 18 bases remaining between them. There are 16 residues in the CDR3. From germline, CDR1 is LGHNA and CDR2 YSLEER. CDR3 amino acids: CASSQRIGGKGNEQFF. CDR3 sequence (DNA): TGCGCCAGCAGCCAGAGGATCGGGGGAAAAGGCAATGAGCAGTTCTTC.

The V call is TRBV29-1, the J call TRBJ1-1, with D unresolved. The germline CDR1 and CDR2 sequences are SQVTM and ANQGSEA. The CDR3 totals 11 residues. The V end was cut by 4 bases, the J end by 3 bases, with 6 bases between. Here the CDR3 DNA reads TGCAGCGTTGGGAGGGACACTGAAGCTTTCTTT. Translated: CSVGRDTEAFF.

Turning to this clone: The conserved closing phenylalanine or tryptophan is absent in this CDR3, likely reflecting a read error. The chain carries TRBV2 and TRBJ1-5, with 12 bases identical to TRBD1. Trimming at V came to 6 bases and at J to 6 bases, leaving 6 bases not matched to a gene. CDR1 is SNHLY, CDR2 FYNNEI, per germline. The CDR3 is 15 amino acids. CDR3 DNA: TGTGCCAGCAGGATAGGGACAGGGGGCAGTCAGCCCCAGCATGTT. It encodes CASRIGTGGSQPQHV.

The rearrangement uses TRBV6-5 and TRBJ2-7, with 11 positions matching TRBD2. Germline CDR1 is MNHEY and CDR2 is SVGAGI. V lost 6 bases, J lost 5 bases, and 9 bases stayed unmatched. The length of the CDR3 is 15 residues. The DNA for the CDR3 is TGTGCCAGCAGACACCCTAGCGGGAGGTCCGACGAGCAGTACTTC. Amino acids: CASRHPSGRSDEQYF.

The sample holds a few counts of this clone. The chain has TRBV5-4 and TRBJ1-2; no clear D. V was cut by 2 bases and J by 8 bases, with 7 bases left in between. This CDR3 is built from 11 residues. Germline loops: CDR1 SGHNT, CDR2 YYREEE (reference sequence). CDR3 amino acids: CASSFVGGYTF. The CDR3 nucleotides read TGTGCCAGCAGCTTTGTCGGGGGCTACACCTTC.

This rearrangement joins TRBV28 to TRBJ1-1; weak D call: TRBD1 (5 bases). Between the trimmed V and J ends, which lost 6 bases and 1 base, there was a span of 12 bases. Germline V gene lookup returns CDR1 MDHEN and CDR2 SYDVKM. This CDR3 region has 14 residues. The CDR3 spells CASSLRGGNTEAFF. In DNA, the CDR3 is TGTGCCAGCAGCCTTAGGGGCGGGAACACTGAAGCTTTCTTT.

This clone turned up a few times. V gene TRBV9 combines with J gene TRBJ2-7; 8 nucleotides line up with TRBD2. J was trimmed by 3 bases and V by 3 bases; bases with no gene match: 5. CDR1 and CDR2 from the germline V gene are SGDLS and YYNGEE. This CDR3 comprises 14 residues. Written as DNA, the CDR3 is TGTGCCAGCAGCGAGGGTAGCGGGATCTACGAGCAGTACTTC. Its protein product is CASSEGSGIYEQYF. The full variable domain, its missing parts supplied by reference TRBV9 and TRBJ2-7, is DSGVTQTPKHLITATGQRVTLRCSPRSGDLSVYWYQQSLDQGLQFLIQYYNGEERAKGNILERFSAQQFPDLHSELNLSSLELGDSALYFCASSEGSGIYEQYFGPGTRLTVT.

The chain links TRBV6-4 to TRBJ2-1; 10 bases align to TRBD1. Germline loops: CDR1 MRHNA, CDR2 SNTAGT. The length of the CDR3 is 14 residues. V dropped 2 bases and J dropped 8; count of bases not matched to a gene: 3. The CDR3 DNA reads as TGTGCCAGCAGTGACCAGACAGGGGGCGATGAGCAGTTCTTC. The encoded protein is CASSDQTGGDEQFF.

The gene calls are TRBV12-5 and TRBJ1-1; tentatively, D is TRBD1 (6 bases). V was cut by 1 base and J by 4 bases, with 10 bases left in between. CDR3 length: 14 residues. CDR1 LGHNT and CDR2 FRNRAP come from the germline V gene. In DNA, the CDR3 is TGTGCTAGTGGTTTGGATACAGGGCTCACTGAAGCTTTCTTT. This gives the protein CASGLDTGLTEAFF. Full variable domain (outside the CDR3, taken from reference TRBV12-5 and TRBJ1-1): DARVTQTPRHKVTEMGQEVTMRCQPILGHNTVFWYRQTMMQGLELLAYFRNRAPLDDSGMPKDRFSAEMPDATLATLKIQPSEPRDSAVYFCASGLDTGLTEAFFGQGTRLTVV.

J is TRBJ1-5 and V is TRBV19; tentatively, D is TRBD1 (6 bases). The CDR3 is 19 amino acids. The V gene's germline CDR1 is LNHDA and CDR2 SQIVND (reference sequence). Trimming removed 8 bases at V and 4 bases at J, with 30 bases between. The CDR3 sequence is CASGRGALKAGVRNQPQHF. The DNA for the CDR3 is TGTGCCAGTGGTCGGGGGGCCCTCAAAGCGGGGGTAAGGAATCAGCCCCAGCATTTT.

The chain has TRBV6-5 and TRBJ2-7, with D tentatively TRBD1 (6 bases). The CDR3 is made up of 14 amino acids. Trimming removed 6 bases at V and 0 bases at J, with 12 bases between. The germline CDR1 and CDR2 sequences are MNHEY and SVGAGI. Written as DNA, the CDR3 is TGTGCCAGCAGACAGGGATTAGGCTCCTACGAGCAGTACTTC. Encoded protein: CASRQGLGSYEQYF.

The chain couples TRBV5-8 to TRBJ1-2; D not resolved. The CDR3 extends over 14 amino acids. Trimming stripped 4 bases from V and 4 bases from J, with 14 bases between. CDR1 and CDR2 (germline): SGHTS, YDEGEE. CDR3 sequence reads: CASSQLWATYGYTF. CDR3 sequence (DNA): TGTGCCAGCAGCCAGCTTTGGGCAACCTATGGCTACACCTTC.

The gene calls are TRBV5-6 and TRBJ2-7; 8 nucleotides agree with TRBD2. Germline V gene lookup returns CDR1 SGHDT and CDR2 YYEEEE. After removal of 0 bases from V and 5 bases from J, the junction contained 4 bases not matched to a gene. The CDR3 is made up of 14 amino acids. In nucleotides, the CDR3 is TGTGCCAGCAGCTTGGGACTAGCGTTCGACGAGCAGTACTTC. Its protein product is CASSLGLAFDEQYF.

This chain joins TRBV5-4 and TRBJ1-1; 8 bases line up with TRBD1. J was trimmed by 4 bases and V by 5 bases; bases with no gene match: 13. Germline V gene data show CDR1 as SGHNT and CDR2 as YYREEE (reference sequence). This CDR3 spans 16 amino acids. Here the CDR3 reads CASSSTGYRGGTEAFF. The CDR3 DNA follows: TGTGCCAGCAGTTCCACAGGGTACAGGGGGGGCACTGAAGCTTTCTTT.

The CDR3 is CASSGGRANVLTF. The CDR3 nucleotides read TGCGCCAGCAGCGGCGGCAGGGCCAACGTCCTGACTTTC. The chain is built from TRBV4-3 and TRBJ2-6; D is unclear. V was cut by 5 bases and J by 5 bases, with 7 bases left in between. CDR1 and CDR2 from the germline V gene are LGHNA and YSLEER. The CDR3 totals 13 residues.

This clone is a singleton in its sample. The rearrangement links TRBV19 to TRBJ2-7, with D unresolved. CDR3 length: 13 amino acids. V was trimmed by 2 bases and J by 4 bases, leaving 9 bases between them. CDR1 is LNHDA, CDR2 SQIVND, per germline (reference sequence). CDR3 sequence reads: CASSIRVPYEQYF. DNA of the CDR3: TGTGCCAGTAGTATACGTGTTCCGTACGAGCAGTACTTC.

The gene calls are TRBV9 and TRBJ2-7, with D tentatively TRBD2 (6 bases). Germline V CDR1 and CDR2: SGDLS, YYNGEE. The CDR3 runs 15 residues. Trimming took 4 bases from V and 2 from J, leaving 16 bases between them. CDR3: CASSPGSLGAYEQYF. The CDR3 coding sequence is TGTGCCAGCAGCCCCGGGAGTTTAGGGGCCTACGAGCAGTACTTC.

V gene TRBV6-4 combines with J gene TRBJ1-1; TRBD1 might be the D (6 bases). CDR1 and CDR2 (germline): MRHNA, SNTAGT. V lost 3 bases to trimming and J lost 1 base, with 12 bases between them. The CDR3 consists of 15 residues. CDR3 loop: CASSDLQGTNTEAFF. The CDR3 bases are TGTGCCAGCAGTGATCTACAGGGAACGAACACTGAAGCTTTCTTT.

This clone was picked up a small number of times. A junction boundary mismatches the germline segment, possibly from a read error. The CDR3 spells CASSRDRGSETQYF. CDR3 bases: TGTGCTAGCAGCCGCGACAGGGGGTCCGAGACCCAGTACTTC. J is TRBJ2-5 and V is TRBV7-7; TRBD1 aligns across 9 bases. CDR3 length: 14 amino acids. The germline V gene encodes CDR1 SSHAT and CDR2 FNYEAQ (reference sequence).